The next 16 T cell receptor beta chains were all read from a single sample in a study of blood T cells in healthy people across ages. The authors ran a second PCR of 7 to 11 cycles using a sample-barcoded 5' primer and a J-beta primer mix. TCRdb recomputed calls from the 5' RACE reads with MiXCR, one row per CDR3 protein. Here the sample spans around 820,000 distinct CDR3 sequences, 25% being singletons. In addition, the sample was reused for a study of T cells of mothers and their children.

Sequencing input: blood. The receptor source for this set is a boy younger than 18 in good health.

This clonotype was seen more than once but under ten times. The rearrangement links TRBV12-3 or TRBV12-4 to TRBJ1-2; 9 positions agree with TRBD1. This CDR3 is built from 15 residues. The V and J ends lost 5 bases and 3 bases, in that order; junction bases with no gene match: 7. The CDR3 loop is CASSIPGQGYYGYTF. The DNA of the CDR3 is TGTGCCAGCAGTATACCGGGACAGGGATACTATGGCTACACCTTC.

The V call is TRBV7-2, the J call TRBJ1-1, with no clear D. The germline V and J ends were trimmed by 0 bases and 2 bases, with 13 bases remaining between them. The CDR3 is 16 residues long. CDR1 and CDR2 from the germline V gene are SGHTA and FQGNSA. The DNA of the CDR3 is TGTGCCAGCAGCTTAGCGCGCCGGACTTACAACACTGAAGCTTTCTTT. It codes for CASSLARRTYNTEAFF.

The CDR3 DNA follows: TGTGCCGGCGGGGACTATAGGAGCTCCTACGAGCAGTACTTC. It encodes CAGGDYRSSYEQYF. This chain connects TRBV6-6 to TRBJ2-7; 7 positions agree with TRBD2. The CDR3 covers 14 residues. Germline V gives CDR1 MNHNY, CDR2 SVGAGI (reference sequence). The J segment lost 0 bases and the V segment lost 11 bases, leaving 10 bases of the junction unmatched.

V and J are TRBV7-9 and TRBJ2-1; D unresolved. This CDR3 contains 13 residues. Between the trimmed V and J ends, which lost 5 bases and 7 bases, there was a span of 12 bases. The germline V gene encodes CDR1 SEHNR and CDR2 FQNEAQ (reference sequence). CDR3 bases: TGTGCCAGCAGCCCCAGCTATGGGAATGAGCAGTTCTTC. Translating gives CASSPSYGNEQFF.

The chain couples TRBV27 to TRBJ2-5; TRBD1 matches at 7 bases. V trimming: 6 bases; J trimming: 5 bases; junction bases outside the gene matches: 12. CDR3 length: 15 residues. Germline V gene lookup returns CDR1 MNHEY and CDR2 SMNVEV (reference sequence). The DNA of the CDR3 is TGTGCCAGCAGAATACGAACAGGGGTGGAGGAGACCCAGTACTTC. It translates to CASRIRTGVEETQYF.

This chain links TRBV15 with TRBJ2-2; D not certain. The CDR3 has 16 residues. CDR1 is LNHNV and CDR2 is YYDKDF in the germline V gene (reference sequence). V lost 0 bases and J lost 2, with 10 bases in between. The CDR3 DNA follows: TGTGCCACCAGCAGAGATTTCCCCAGAAACACCGGGGAGCTGTTTTTT. Protein sequence: CATSRDFPRNTGELFF.

This chain uses TRBV7-8 with TRBJ2-5; a weak D match, TRBD2 (5 bases). The germline gives CDR1 SGHVS, CDR2 FQNEAQ. CDR3 length: 14 residues. V gave up 7 bases and J gave up 2 bases, with 14 bases separating them. CDR3 sequence reads: CASTPPGSQETQYF. CDR3 in DNA: TGTGCCAGCACCCCCCCGGGATCTCAAGAGACCCAGTACTTC.

In its sample, this clonotype was seen a few times. The V and J genes are TRBV10-3 and TRBJ2-3; tentative D call: TRBD1 (5 bases). The germline V gene encodes CDR1 ENHRY and CDR2 SYGVKD. Between the trimmed V and J ends, which lost 3 bases and 4 bases, there was a span of 14 bases. CDR3 length: 15 residues. As DNA, the CDR3 is TGTGCCATCAGTGAACAGGACCAAGGGGCAGATACGCAGTATTTT. Encoded protein: CAISEQDQGADTQYF.

The rearrangement joins TRBV28 to TRBJ2-3; maybe TRBD2 (5 bases). The CDR3 is made up of 18 amino acids. V lost 1 base and J lost 0, with 17 bases in between. The germline gives CDR1 MDHEN, CDR2 SYDVKM. CDR3 bases: TGTGCCAGCAGTTTATTCCACGGGGAAGGGCCGAGCACAGATACGCAGTATTTT. Translation gives CASSLFHGEGPSTDTQYF.

This clonotype was seen a few times. CDR3 coding DNA: TGCAGCGTACGGGACACAGATACGCAGTATTTT. This gives the protein CSVRDTDTQYF. The chain is built from TRBV29-1 and TRBJ2-3; D may be TRBD2 (5 bases). The ends were cut back, 6 bases at V and 2 bases at J, with 6 bases in the middle. This CDR3 is 11 amino acids long. The V gene's germline CDR1 is SQVTM and CDR2 ANQGSEA.

The chain carries TRBV7-4 and TRBJ2-5; the D call may be TRBD1 or TRBD2 (5 bases each). V was clipped by 5 bases and J by 4 bases, with 20 bases between them. CDR3 length: 16 amino acids. CDR1 is SGHVT, CDR2 SQSDAQ, per germline. The CDR3 sequence: CASSPDSSGGLETQYF. Here the CDR3 DNA reads TGTGCCAGCAGCCCGGACTCAAGTGGGGGATTAGAGACCCAGTACTTC.

Worth noting for this clonotype: With a much larger clone just one base away, this may be a read error. V and J are TRBV7-9 and TRBJ1-1; D ambiguous. The V end was cut by 5 bases, the J end by 4 bases, with 8 bases between. The CDR3 loop spans 12 amino acids. Germline CDR1 is SEHNR and CDR2 is FQNEAQ (reference sequence). CDR3 sequence reads: CASSPHGTEAFF. In DNA, the CDR3 is TGTGCCAGCAGCCCCCACGGCACTGAAGCTTTCTTT.

The rearrangement links TRBV15 to TRBJ2-5; 10 bases match TRBD1. J gave up 4 bases and V 0 bases, and 2 bases lay outside the gene matches. Per the germline V gene, CDR1 is LNHNV and CDR2 is YYDKDF (reference sequence). The CDR3 totals 15 residues. CDR3 in DNA: TGTGCCACCAGCAGAGATGGGGACAGGGGAGAGACCCAGTACTTC. Protein: CATSRDGDRGETQYF.

For the CDR3, the DNA is TGTGCCACCAGCAGACTGAACACTGAAGCTTTCTTT. Residues: CATSRLNTEAFF. J is TRBJ1-1 and V is TRBV15; D remains ambiguous. The CDR3 is 12 amino acids. V was cut by 2 bases and J by 0 bases, with 1 base left in between. Looked up from germline, CDR1 is LNHNV and CDR2 is YYDKDF (reference sequence).

The gene calls are TRBV7-2 and TRBJ2-1, with 8 nucleotides matching TRBD1. The CDR3 length is 14 residues. The J segment lost 6 bases and the V segment lost 2 bases, leaving 3 bases of the junction unmatched. Germline loops: CDR1 SGHTA, CDR2 FQGNSA. The CDR3 nucleotides read TGTGCCAGCAGCTTAACCACAGGGGGCAATGAGCAGTTCTTC. Protein: CASSLTTGGNEQFF.

Concerning this clonotype: The junction departs from germline at one end; a sequencing error may be responsible. In nucleotides, the CDR3 is TGCAGTGCCAGAGCAGACCTCACAGATACGCAGTATTTT. Residues: CSARADLTDTQYF. The rearrangement joins TRBV20-1 to TRBJ2-3, with D uncertain. Germline CDR1 reads DFQATT; CDR2 reads SNEGSKA (reference sequence). The CDR3 is 13 amino acids.